The TCR beta chain under discussion was sequenced for a study of T cell repertoires in ileal Crohn's disease (dated by TCRdb to about 2019). About the study as a whole: Median disease duration was roughly eight years, and 35% to 40% of patients were identified as active smokers at the time of surgery. The TCR repertoire was analysed in over 50 patients with Crohn's disease drawn from a prospective multicentre cohort. Roughly half of the patients were given postoperative therapy, with under 13 receiving thiopurines and 18 receiving anti-TNF agents. A total of roughly 170 mucosal samples from around 57 patients were sequenced, collected from several sites on the surgical specimen and at postoperative endoscopy. Every patient underwent surgery because of a complication, which was stricturing disease in approximately 61% and penetrating disease in 39%. Endoscopic postoperative recurrence was defined as a Rutgeerts score above i0. The study was conducted in parallel with a multicentre cohort built to find predictors of early endoscopic recurrence after ileocolonic resection. M6 samples were neoterminal ileum biopsies taken at postoperative colonoscopy.

For commercial TCRB immunosequencing, 450 to 550 nanograms of biopsy DNA were submitted for each sample. CDR3 regions were amplified from genomic DNA by Adaptive Biotechnology using a two-step, amplification bias-controlled multiplex PCR. Primers for every V and J gene segment were used in the first PCR, and barcodes and Illumina adapters were added in the second PCR. CDR3 libraries were sequenced on an Illumina instrument. In the authors' own workflow: Analysis combined the vendor-provided pipelines with custom analysis of raw data in R/Bioconductor under R version 3.3.0. Clonality, which ranges from 0 to 1, was calculated as the inverse of the normalised Shannon entropy across all productive clones. The repertoire share taken up by the top 100 clones defined high-frequency clones, and only clones that passed a 95% confidence test were kept. The Simpson index measured repertoire diversity, and the Morisita-Horn index measured overlap between samples. The table comes from immuneACCESS by way of TCRdb, which keeps in-frame sequences with V and J called. Part of the clones is missing from these tables; in studies checked, under half for an unresolved V gene and the rest for unknown reasons. Clonal size and the V and J genes are those of that table, whereas D and trimming came from the DNA. The sample table shows 55,000 to 65,000 clones, and roughly nine tenths are seen once. The top ten constitute roughly 2% of the sample.

From cysteine to phenylalanine, the CDR3 is 16 amino acids long. The DNA shown is the 48-base CDR3, in frame from base 1. Here V drops 5 bases and J drops 2 bases, and the junction holds 9 bases not matched to any gene. The germline V gene (reference sequence) supplies CDR1 MNHNY and CDR2 SVGAGI. This specimen's time point label, interpreted: neoterminal ileum biopsy at postoperative endoscopy, about 6 months after surgery. Eligible patients were adults with ileal or ileocolonic Crohn's disease who had an indication for ileocolonic resection. Whole ileal mucosal biopsies were stored frozen at -80°C before DNA extraction. Genomic DNA was extracted from frozen whole biopsies using a TRizol-based method and was quantified with a NanoDrop 2000 spectrophotometer. The research as a whole found: Postoperative endoscopy timing varied within the first year after surgery, with a median delay of approximately 6.9 months. Higher percentages of high-frequency clones at the time of surgery were linked to endoscopic recurrence, and every patient with clonality above 26.8% (18/57) had recurrence. Only a subgroup of patients, of unstated size, had their mucosal CD4 and CD8 T cells sorted and sequenced. Compared with CD4 T cells, sorted CD8 T cells held more high-frequency clones, which suggests that the mucosal expansions were mostly CD8. Compared with non-smokers, patients who were active smokers at surgery showed a significantly higher proportion of clonal expansions (about 25% vs 18%, p=0.02).

In the case of this clone: Its specific antigen is unknown. It has no much larger one-base neighbor in the sample; base qualities were not kept.

Sequencing input: ileal tissue. The rearranged chain carries TRBV6-6 and TRBJ1-2, with TRBD1 matching 9 junction bases. The sequence was obtained from an adult with Crohn's disease. The nucleotide sequence reads TGTGCCAGCAGTCCCGGGACAGGGAACGGAAACTATGGCTACACCTTC. Translated, this is CASSPGTGNGNYGYTF.